The entry below gives a single T cell receptor (beta chain) sequence along with its context. The sample originates from a study of blood T cell repertoires in COVID-19. At the level of the study: The United States, Italy and Spain supplied acute and convalescent COVID-19 samples. Nucleic acid was either cDNA or gDNA, and it came from T cells, B-cell-depleted T cells, or PBMCs.

Per the authors' pipeline: Reference gene primer amplification in the assay estimated nucleated cell counts. Libraries were prepared by immunoSEQ multiplex PCR; TCRdb keeps only in-frame clonotypes and omits some of them. D and trimming were read from the DNA, whereas the V and J calls and clone size are those reported in that table. The data show tens of thousands of clones, around 91% seen once. The germline V gene encodes CDR1 MNHEY and CDR2 SVGEGT. J lost 5 bases, V lost 2 bases, and 5 bases had no gene match. The CDR3 is made up of 14 amino acids. The sequence was obtained from a woman aged 55-70 years with active COVID-19. Specimen: peripheral blood. The rearrangement links TRBV6-2 or TRBV6-3 to TRBJ1-2, with 7 bases matching TRBD1. The CDR3 is CASSYLDRTYGYTF. In DNA, the CDR3 is TGTGCCAGCAGTTACCTGGACAGGACTTATGGCTACACCTTC.